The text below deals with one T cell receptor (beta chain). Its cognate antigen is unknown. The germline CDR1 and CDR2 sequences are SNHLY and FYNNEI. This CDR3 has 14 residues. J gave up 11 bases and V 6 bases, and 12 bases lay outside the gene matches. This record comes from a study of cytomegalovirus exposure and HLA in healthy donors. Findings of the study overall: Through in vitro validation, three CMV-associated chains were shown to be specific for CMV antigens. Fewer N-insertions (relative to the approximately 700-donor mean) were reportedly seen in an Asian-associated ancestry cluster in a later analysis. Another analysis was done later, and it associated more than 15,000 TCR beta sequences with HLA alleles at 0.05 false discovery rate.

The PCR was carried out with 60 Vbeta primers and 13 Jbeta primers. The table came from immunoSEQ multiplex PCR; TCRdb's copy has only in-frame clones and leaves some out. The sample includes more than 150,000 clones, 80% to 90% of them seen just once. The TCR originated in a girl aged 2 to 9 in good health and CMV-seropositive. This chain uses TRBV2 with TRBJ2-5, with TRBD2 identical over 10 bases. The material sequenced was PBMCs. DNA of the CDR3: TGTGCCAGCAGCCGGACTAGCGGAGGTAGGGAGCAGTACTTC. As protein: CASSRTSGGREQYF.